The rows below give T cell receptor beta chains drawn from one sample of a study of CD8+CD57+ T cells in acquired aplastic anemia. Using its own MiXCR run on the reads, TCRdb lists one record per CDR3 protein. The sample has roughly 150,000 distinct CDR3 sequences, around 40% seen once. Sequencing was done on a sample of sorted CD4+, CD8+, or CD8+CD57+ T cells (not recorded which) from PBMCs. These receptors were taken from a human donor in good health. Each CDR3 is given with its conserved first and last residue. Fields, in order: V gene, D gene, J gene, clone size, CDR3 DNA, CDR3 protein. A D gene is named only where the DNA matches it firmly. Clone size is given for some rows only: seen once, a few or many times, or a class if the clone is expanded.

V: TRBV20-1
D: TRBD1
J: TRBJ1-1
size: many
DNA: TGCAGTGCTGGGACAGGGGGTTTCTCTGAAGCTTTCTTT
CDR3: CSAGTGGFSEAFF

V: TRBV6-4
D: -
J: TRBJ2-2
size: -
DNA: TGTGCCAGCAGTGACGTAGGGGTCACCGGGGAGCTGTTTTTT
CDR3: CASSDVGVTGELFF

V: TRBV2
D: TRBD2
J: TRBJ2-7
size: -
DNA: TGTGCCAGCAGTGTTGGCGGGGGAGAATACGAGCAGTACTTC
CDR3: CASSVGGGEYEQYF

V: TRBV19
D: -
J: TRBJ2-7
size: many
DNA: TGTGCCAGTAGTATAGGGGGTAGCGGCTCCTACGAGCAGTACTTC
CDR3: CASSIGGSGSYEQYF

V: TRBV7-7
D: -
J: TRBJ2-3
size: -
DNA: TGTGCTAGCAGCTTCGGACCCACAGATACGCAGTATTTT
CDR3: CASSFGPTDTQYF

V: TRBV29-1
D: -
J: TRBJ2-5
size: once
DNA: TGCAGCGTTTCGCGGGAAAATCCCAAGACCCAGTACTTC
CDR3: CSVSRENPKTQYF

V: TRBV4-2
D: -
J: TRBJ1-5
size: -
DNA: TGTGCCAGCAGCCAACGGGGGGGGGCGAGCAATCAGCCCCAGCATTTT
CDR3: CASSQRGGASNQPQHF

V: TRBV9
D: TRBD2
J: TRBJ2-7
size: -
DNA: TGTGCCAGCAGCGTCACCGGGACTAGCCGATCCTACGAGCAGTACTTC
CDR3: CASSVTGTSRSYEQYF

V: TRBV24-1
D: -
J: TRBJ2-3
size: -
DNA: TGTGCCACCAGTGACCCAACTAAGGGCCGCACAGATACGCAGTATTTT
CDR3: CATSDPTKGRTDTQYF

V: TRBV2
D: -
J: TRBJ2-7
size: -
DNA: TGTGCCAGCAGCGTAGGAGGTGAGGGCGAGCAGTACTTC
CDR3: CASSVGGEGEQYF

V: TRBV15
D: -
J: TRBJ1-6
size: few
DNA: TGTGCCACCAGCAGAGACAGGGCCTCACCCCTCCACTTT
CDR3: CATSRDRASPLHF

V: TRBV27
D: TRBD1
J: TRBJ2-6
size: -
DNA: TGTGCCAGCAGTTTATCGCCTTTACTCGGACAGGGGCCCTTTAGGGCCAACGTCCTGACTTTC
CDR3: CASSLSPLLGQGPFRANVLTF

V: TRBV19
D: -
J: TRBJ2-7
size: -
DNA: TGTGCCAGTAGCACGGACCCGAGCTCCTACGAGCAGTACTTC
CDR3: CASSTDPSSYEQYF

V: TRBV19
D: TRBD2
J: TRBJ2-3
size: -
DNA: TGTGCCAGTAGTACCTCTACGCGGGGGAGGACAGATACGCAGTATTTT
CDR3: CASSTSTRGRTDTQYF

V: TRBV28
D: TRBD2
J: TRBJ2-7
size: -
DNA: TGTGCCAGCAGTAGCCCGGGACTAGCGGACCTTTTGGAGCAGTACTTC
CDR3: CASSSPGLADLLEQYF

V: TRBV24-1
D: TRBD1
J: TRBJ2-3
size: -
DNA: TGTGCCACCAGCTCCCCGGGACAGGGTGATAGCACAGATACGCAGTATTTT
CDR3: CATSSPGQGDSTDTQYF

V: TRBV20-1
D: -
J: TRBJ2-3
size: few
DNA: TGCAGTGCTAGAGATCTCGGGGCAGGAGATACGCAGTATTTT
CDR3: CSARDLGAGDTQYF

V: TRBV2
D: TRBD1
J: TRBJ2-7
size: -
DNA: TGTGCCAGCAGCTACGGGACAGGGGGGGTGGACGAGCAGTACTTC
CDR3: CASSYGTGGVDEQYF

V: TRBV10-3
D: TRBD1
J: TRBJ2-7
size: -
DNA: TGTGCCATCAGTGCCGACAGGGGATCTCGGTCTTACGAGCAGTACTTC
CDR3: CAISADRGSRSYEQYF

V: TRBV2
D: -
J: TRBJ2-4
size: once
DNA: TGCGCCAGCAGTGAGGTGGAGCTGATAGCCAAAAACATTCAGTACTTC
CDR3: CASSEVELIAKNIQYF

V: TRBV3-1
D: TRBD1
J: TRBJ1-1
size: many
DNA: TGTGCCAGCAGCCAACAGGGGGGGAACACTGAAGCTTTCTTT
CDR3: CASSQQGGNTEAFF

V: TRBV5-1
D: -
J: TRBJ1-6
size: many
DNA: TGCGCCAGCAGAGAGGGCGAAAGTTCACCCCTCCACTTT
CDR3: CASREGESSPLHF

V: TRBV30
D: -
J: TRBJ1-1
size: few
DNA: TGTGCCTGGAGGGTGGTAAGTGGCAGCCAGAACACTGAAGCTTTCTTT
CDR3: CAWRVVSGSQNTEAFF

V: TRBV10-3
D: TRBD1
J: TRBJ1-1
size: -
DNA: TGTGCCATCAGTGGGGGCGCGGGACAGGGAGAAACTGAAGCTTTCTTT
CDR3: CAISGGAGQGETEAFF

V: TRBV3-1
D: TRBD1
J: TRBJ2-7
size: -
DNA: TGTGCCAGCAGCCGAGGACAGGGGGTCTACGAGCAGTACTTC
CDR3: CASSRGQGVYEQYF

V: TRBV13
D: -
J: TRBJ2-1
size: many
DNA: TGTGCCAGCCAAGGGACTTCCTACAATGAGCAGTTCTTC
CDR3: CASQGTSYNEQFF

V: TRBV5-1
D: -
J: TRBJ2-2
size: many
DNA: TGCGCCAGCAGCACGAGACAGGTCGCGAACACCGGGGAGCTGTTTTTT
CDR3: CASSTRQVANTGELFF

V: TRBV9
D: -
J: TRBJ1-1
size: -
DNA: TGTGCCAGCAGCGCGAGGGGGATGAACACTGAAGCTTTCTTT
CDR3: CASSARGMNTEAFF

V: TRBV27
D: -
J: TRBJ2-7
size: -
DNA: TGTGCCAGCAGCGTAGCTAAGGGATACGAGCAGTACTTC
CDR3: CASSVAKGYEQYF

V: TRBV7-9
D: -
J: TRBJ2-7
size: -
DNA: TGTGCCAGCAGCTTAGACGGGGCCTTGACGTACTTC
CDR3: CASSLDGALTYF

V: TRBV7-9
D: TRBD1
J: TRBJ1-2
size: -
DNA: TGTGCCAGCAGCTTCCGGACAGGGGACGGCCACACCTTC
CDR3: CASSFRTGDGHTF

V: TRBV20-1
D: -
J: TRBJ1-6
size: -
DNA: TGCAGTGCTAGAGAAGGGCAGCCGAATTCACCCCTCCACTTT
CDR3: CSAREGQPNSPLHF

V: TRBV20-1
D: TRBD1
J: TRBJ1-4
size: many
DNA: TGCAGTGCTAGAGATCGTTCAGGGGGAAGAGAAAAACTGTTTTTT
CDR3: CSARDRSGGREKLFF

V: TRBV4-1
D: -
J: TRBJ1-4
size: many
DNA: TGCGCCAGCAGCCTCGTTCCGACAACTAATGAAAAACTGTTTTTT
CDR3: CASSLVPTTNEKLFF

V: TRBV6-2/TRBV6-3
D: -
J: TRBJ2-1
size: once
DNA: TGTGCCAGCAGTATCCCACGGAGGAGCGGTGAGCAGTTCTTC
CDR3: CASSIPRRSGEQFF

V: TRBV2
D: -
J: TRBJ1-1
size: few
DNA: TGTGCCAGCAGTGGGGGGGCGATGAACACTGAAGCTTTCTTT
CDR3: CASSGGAMNTEAFF

V: TRBV15
D: -
J: TRBJ1-6
size: few
DNA: TGTGCCACCAGCAGAGGGGGCGAGGGTTCACCCCTCCACTTT
CDR3: CATSRGGEGSPLHF

V: TRBV30
D: TRBD1
J: TRBJ2-7
size: many
DNA: TGTGCCGGGACAGGGTTTCCCTACGAGCAGTACTTC
CDR3: CAGTGFPYEQYF

V: TRBV5-1
D: -
J: TRBJ2-2
size: many
DNA: TGCGCCAGCAGCTTGGAGGGGGTAACGAACACCGGGGAGCTGTTTTTT
CDR3: CASSLEGVTNTGELFF

V: TRBV20-1
D: -
J: TRBJ2-5
size: many
DNA: TGCAGTGCGGAATCAACGGAGACCCAGTACTTC
CDR3: CSAESTETQYF

V: TRBV5-8
D: -
J: TRBJ2-6
size: many
DNA: TGTGCCAGCTTAGTATCAGGGGCCAACGTCCTGACTTTC
CDR3: CASLVSGANVLTF

V: TRBV20-1
D: -
J: TRBJ1-3
size: many
DNA: TGCAGTGCTCTTAGGACCTCTGGAAACACCATATATTTT
CDR3: CSALRTSGNTIYF

V: TRBV6-1
D: TRBD2
J: TRBJ2-7
size: many
DNA: TGTGCCAGCAGCCGAACCCTCCCTAGGGAGGGGCGGACCTACGAGCAGTACTTC
CDR3: CASSRTLPREGRTYEQYF

V: TRBV19
D: -
J: TRBJ2-3
size: many
DNA: TGTGCCAGTACCACAGGGGGGGCCCAGGATACGCAGTATTTT
CDR3: CASTTGGAQDTQYF

V: TRBV10-3
D: -
J: TRBJ2-1
size: -
DNA: TGTGCCATCAGTATGGACTTCCGTGATCAGCAGTTCTTC
CDR3: CAISMDFRDQQFF